A selection of T cell receptor beta chains follows, all from one sample in a study of cytotoxic CD8 clonotypes in ibrutinib-treated CLL. Produced via immunoSEQ multiplex PCR; TCRdb's table is partial and in-frame only. The data show around 33,000 clones, over 45% seen once. Specimen: PBMCs, collected before ibrutinib treatment. The receptors were gathered from a human donor with chronic lymphocytic leukemia. Each CDR3 is given with its conserved first and last residue. D genes are given only for firm matches. Size tells how often a clone was seen (once, few, many) or the class of an expanded clone, and some rows leave it out.

TRBJ1-5 | TRBV18 | NA | NA | CASSPYSGNNQPQHF | TGTGCCAGCTCACCATATTCAGGGAACAATCAGCCCCAGCATTTT
TRBJ2-7 | TRBV6-6 | NA | NA | CASRGPRDNDYEQYF | TGTGCCAGCAGGGGTCCCCGGGACAACGACTACGAGCAGTACTTC
TRBJ1-6 | TRBV5-5 | NA | NA | CASSLFGRFADSPLHF | TGTGCCAGCAGCTTGTTCGGGCGGTTTGCTGATTCACCCCTCCACTTT
TRBJ1-6 | TRBV18 | NA | NA | CASSPSREVSSPLHF | TGTGCCAGCTCACCCAGCAGGGAGGTTTCTTCACCCCTCCACTTT
TRBJ2-7 | TRBV4-1 | NA | NA | CASSTQAPSTGITYEQYF | TGCGCCAGCAGCACCCAAGCCCCTTCAACAGGGATAACCTACGAGCAGTACTTC
TRBJ2-5 | TRBV6-5 | NA | NA | CASSLQETQYF | TGTGCCAGCAGTCTCCAAGAGACCCAGTACTTC
TRBJ2-1 | TRBV27 | TRBD2 | NA | CASSTPPGLAGGNEQFF | TGTGCCAGCAGCACCCCTCCGGGACTAGCGGGGGGCAATGAGCAGTTCTTC
TRBJ1-5 | TRBV6-5 | NA | NA | CASSYYGGGDQPQHF | TGTGCCAGCAGTTACTACGGGGGTGGGGATCAGCCCCAGCATTTT
TRBJ1-2 | TRBV5-4 | NA | few | CASSTGTGGGYGYTF | TGTGCCAGCAGCACCGGGACCGGTGGGGGCTATGGCTACACCTTC
TRBJ2-7 | TRBV14 | NA | once | CASSQDVWGGPQYF | TGTGCCAGCAGCCAAGATGTTTGGGGGGGCCCGCAGTACTTC
TRBJ1-4 | TRBV29-1 | TRBD1 | few | CSVEEGGENEKLFF | TGCAGCGTTGAAGAAGGGGGCGAAAATGAAAAACTGTTTTTT
TRBJ2-5 | TRBV19 | TRBD1 | NA | CASSMGTGLETQYF | TGTGCCAGTAGTATGGGGACAGGGCTGGAGACCCAGTACTTC
TRBJ1-4 | TRBV2 | NA | few | CASRYQGTTNEKLFF | TGTGCCAGCAGGTACCAGGGAACAACTAATGAAAAACTGTTTTTT
TRBJ1-3 | TRBV7-2 | NA | NA | CASSLAWGGSSGNTIYF | TGTGCCAGCAGCTTAGCGTGGGGAGGAAGCTCTGGAAACACCATATATTTT
TRBJ2-5 | TRBV6-1 | NA | NA | CASMKVAGGEETQYF | TGTGCCAGCATGAAGGTGGCAGGGGGGGAAGAGACCCAGTACTTC
TRBJ1-2 | TRBV6-5 | TRBD1 | NA | CASSIDRGRGYGYTF | TGTGCCAGCAGTATAGACAGGGGTCGAGGCTATGGCTACACCTTC
TRBJ2-7 | TRBV15 | NA | NA | CATSRDLGPYEQYF | TGTGCCACCAGCAGAGATCTAGGGCCCTACGAGCAGTACTTC
TRBJ2-5 | TRBV5-5 | TRBD2 | NA | CASSFGLAVRETQYF | TGTGCCAGCAGCTTCGGACTAGCTGTCCGAGAGACCCAGTACTTC
TRBJ1-2 | TRBV7-3 | NA | once | CASSLHHGQPNYGYTF | TGTGCCAGCAGTCTCCATCACGGACAGCCCAACTATGGCTACACCTTC
TRBJ1-2 | TRBV28 | NA | NA | CAIPLSGGYGYTF | TGTGCCATCCCCCTCTCGGGCGGGTATGGCTACACCTTC
TRBJ2-5 | TRBV5-1 | NA | NA | CASSPPSGTYPAQDF | TGCGCCAGCAGCCCACCATCCGGGACTTACCCCGCTCAGGACTTC
TRBJ2-7 | TRBV5-6 | NA | NA | CAIPKDKPLEQYF | TGTGCCATACCCAAGGACAAGCCCCTCGAGCAGTACTTC
TRBJ1-2 | TRBV19 | NA | NA | CASQQGSGYGYTF | TGTGCCAGTCAGCAGGGATCTGGCTATGGCTACACCTTC
TRBJ2-3 | TRBV30 | NA | NA | CAYSRGAGTDTQYF | TGTGCCTACTCCCGGGGGGCAGGCACAGATACGCAGTATTTT
TRBJ2-7 | TRBV5-4 | TRBD1 | few | CASSTGTGDYEQYF | TGTGCCAGCAGCACAGGGACAGGGGACTACGAGCAGTACTTC
TRBJ2-3 | TRBV6-5 | NA | NA | CATTVPAADTQYF | TGTGCCACGACGGTCCCGGCCGCAGATACGCAGTATTTT
TRBJ1-6 | TRBV7-2 | NA | few | CASSLASGPNSPLHF | TGTGCCAGCAGCTTAGCGTCAGGGCCAAATTCACCCCTCCACTTT
TRBJ2-3 | TRBV5-1 | NA | NA | CASSLAGVVTDTQYF | TGCGCCAGCAGCTTGGCCGGAGTGGTCACAGATACGCAGTATTTT
TRBJ1-2 | TRBV18 | TRBD1 | few | CASSPPGTGLKSYTF | TGTGCCAGCTCACCACCGGGGACAGGGCTAAAGAGCTACACCTTC
TRBJ2-5 | TRBV5-1 | NA | NA | CASRGAPRETQYF | TGCGCCAGCAGAGGGGCTCCCCGTGAGACCCAGTACTTC
TRBJ1-3 | TRBV18 | NA | many | CASSLTRGNTIYF | TGTGCCAGCTCACTCACAAGAGGAAACACCATATATTTT
TRBJ1-4 | TRBV6-6 | NA | NA | CASSRTDTRGRELFF | TGTGCCAGCAGTAGGACAGACACGAGGGGTAGAGAACTGTTTTTT
TRBJ2-7 | TRBV6-5 | NA | NA | CASSSNYEQYF | TGTGCCAGCAGTTCTAACTACGAGCAGTACTTC
TRBJ2-3 | TRBV7-2 | NA | NA | CASSLDGGLDTQYF | TGTGCCAGCAGCTTAGACGGGGGGCTTGATACGCAGTATTTT
TRBJ1-5 | TRBV27 | TRBD1 | NA | CASSDRVGQPQHF | TGTGCCAGCTCGGACAGGGTGGGTCAGCCCCAGCATTTT
TRBJ2-1 | TRBV19 | TRBD2 | NA | CASRPLADNEQFF | TGTGCCAGTAGGCCACTAGCGGACAATGAGCAGTTCTTC
TRBJ1-3 | TRBV11-1 | NA | NA | CASSSALGNTIYF | TGTGCCAGCAGCTCGGCCCTTGGGAACACCATATATTTT
TRBJ1-2 | TRBV6-6 | NA | few | CASSYDKISYGYTF | TGTGCCAGCAGTTACGATAAGATCAGCTATGGCTACACCTTC
TRBJ1-2 | TRBV30 | NA | NA | CAWSVRLGRGAGYTF | TGTGCCTGGAGTGTACGGCTGGGCAGGGGCGCTGGCTACACCTTC
TRBJ2-6 | TRBV9 | NA | NA | CASSPLGANVLTF | TGTGCCAGCAGCCCCCTTGGGGCCAACGTCCTGACTTTC
TRBJ2-7 | TRBV6-1 | NA | NA | CATHEATTHSYEQYF | TGTGCCACCCACGAGGCTACTACACACTCCTACGAGCAGTACTTC
TRBJ2-7 | TRBV19 | NA | NA | CASGVGAMEYF | TGTGCCAGTGGAGTGGGGGCTATGGAGTACTTC
TRBJ2-3 | TRBV7-7 | TRBD2 | NA | CASSLGLAGPGDTQYF | TGTGCTAGCAGCCTAGGACTAGCGGGACCCGGGGATACGCAGTATTTT
TRBJ1-1 | TRBV19 | NA | NA | CASSINSRTDTEAFF | TGTGCCAGTAGTATAAACTCCAGGACTGACACTGAAGCTTTCTTT
TRBJ2-2 | TRBV6-6 | TRBD2 | NA | CASSPTSADTGELFF | TGTGCCAGCAGTCCGACTAGCGCCGACACCGGGGAGCTGTTTTTT
TRBJ2-2 | TRBV2 | TRBD2 | NA | CASSYSGANTGELFF | TGTGCCAGCAGTTATAGCGGGGCGAACACCGGGGAGCTGTTTTTT
TRBJ1-1 | TRBV29-1 | NA | NA | CSVVGTVVGSDTEAFF | TGCAGCGTTGTCGGTACCGTCGTAGGGTCGGACACTGAAGCTTTCTTT
TRBJ2-7 | TRBV2 | NA | NA | CASSPDSPSAGSEQYF | TGTGCCAGCAGTCCGGACAGTCCTAGTGCGGGGTCCGAGCAGTACTTC
TRBJ2-7 | TRBV7-2 | NA | NA | CASSLASSYEQYF | TGTGCCAGCAGCTTAGCCTCCTCCTACGAGCAGTACTTC
TRBJ1-2 | TRBV5-6 | NA | NA | CASNRGTTDYGYTF | TGTGCCAGCAACCGGGGGACGACAGATTATGGCTACACCTTC
TRBJ2-1 | TRBV7-8 | NA | NA | CASSPMGDSYNEQFF | TGTGCCAGCAGCCCCATGGGGGACTCCTACAATGAGCAGTTCTTC
TRBJ1-2 | TRBV9 | NA | NA | CASSVDRDGYGYTF | TGTGCCAGCAGCGTCGACCGGGACGGCTATGGCTACACCTTC
TRBJ2-3 | TRBV5-1 | NA | NA | CASSLVLSSGTSTDTQYF | TGCGCCAGCAGCTTGGTTCTAAGCTCGGGGACTAGCACAGATACGCAGTATTTT
TRBJ1-6 | TRBV13 | TRBD1 | NA | CASSRQGQAWNSPLHF | TGTGCCAGCAGCCGTCAGGGACAGGCATGGAATTCACCCCTCCACTTT
TRBJ1-2 | TRBV2 | NA | NA | CASSDRGVRIDGYTF | TGTGCCAGCAGTGACCGGGGGGTAAGGATAGATGGCTACACCTTC